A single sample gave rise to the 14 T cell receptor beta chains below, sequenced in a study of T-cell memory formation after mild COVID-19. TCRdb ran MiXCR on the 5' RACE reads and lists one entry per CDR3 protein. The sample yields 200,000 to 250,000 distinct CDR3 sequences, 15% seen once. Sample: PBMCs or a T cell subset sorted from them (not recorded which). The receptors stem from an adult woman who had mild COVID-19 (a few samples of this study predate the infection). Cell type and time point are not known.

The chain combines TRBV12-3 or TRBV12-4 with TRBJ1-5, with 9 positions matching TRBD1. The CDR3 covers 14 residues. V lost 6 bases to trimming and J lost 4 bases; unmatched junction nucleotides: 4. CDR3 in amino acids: CASRPGQGNQPQHF. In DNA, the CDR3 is TGTGCCAGCAGGCCCGGACAGGGGAATCAGCCCCAGCATTTT.

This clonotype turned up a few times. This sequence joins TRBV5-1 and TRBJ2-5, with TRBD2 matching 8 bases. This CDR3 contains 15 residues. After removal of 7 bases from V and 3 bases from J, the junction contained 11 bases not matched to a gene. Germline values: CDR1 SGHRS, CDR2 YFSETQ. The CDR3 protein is CASSPAGDSKETQYF. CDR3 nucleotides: TGCGCCAGCTCCCCAGCGGGGGATTCGAAAGAGACCCAGTACTTC. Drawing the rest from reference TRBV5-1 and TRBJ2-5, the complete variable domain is KAGVTQTPRYLIKTRGQQVTLSCSPISGHRSVSWYQQTPGQGLQFLFEYFSETQRNKGNFPGRFSGRQFSNSRSEMNVSTLELGDSALYLCASSPAGDSKETQYFGPGTRLLVL.

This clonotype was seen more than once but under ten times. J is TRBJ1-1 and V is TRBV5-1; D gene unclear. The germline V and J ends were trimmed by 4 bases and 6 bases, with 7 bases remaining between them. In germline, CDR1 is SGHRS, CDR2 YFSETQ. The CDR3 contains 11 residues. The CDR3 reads CASSPGSEAFF. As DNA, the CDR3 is TGCGCCAGCAGCCCCGGATCTGAAGCTTTCTTT.

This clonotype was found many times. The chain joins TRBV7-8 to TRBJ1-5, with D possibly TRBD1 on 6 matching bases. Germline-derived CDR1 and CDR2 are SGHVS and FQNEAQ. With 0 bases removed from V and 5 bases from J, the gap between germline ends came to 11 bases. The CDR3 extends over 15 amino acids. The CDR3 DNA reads TGTGCCAGCAGCTTAGCTCGGACAGCCTATCAGCCCCAGCATTTT. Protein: CASSLARTAYQPQHF.

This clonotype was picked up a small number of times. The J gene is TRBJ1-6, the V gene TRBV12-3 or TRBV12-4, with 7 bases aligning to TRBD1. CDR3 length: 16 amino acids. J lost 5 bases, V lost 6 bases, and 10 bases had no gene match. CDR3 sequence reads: CASRPPGQLNNSPLHF. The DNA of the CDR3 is TGTGCCAGCAGACCACCGGGACAGCTTAATAATTCACCCCTCCACTTT.

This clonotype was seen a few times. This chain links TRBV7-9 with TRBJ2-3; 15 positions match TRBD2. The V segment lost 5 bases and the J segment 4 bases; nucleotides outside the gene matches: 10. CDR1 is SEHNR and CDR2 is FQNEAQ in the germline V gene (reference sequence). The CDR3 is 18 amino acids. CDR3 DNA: TGTGCCAGCAGCCCTGGACTAGCGGGAGGGCCAATAGCAGATACGCAGTATTTT. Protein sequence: CASSPGLAGGPIADTQYF.

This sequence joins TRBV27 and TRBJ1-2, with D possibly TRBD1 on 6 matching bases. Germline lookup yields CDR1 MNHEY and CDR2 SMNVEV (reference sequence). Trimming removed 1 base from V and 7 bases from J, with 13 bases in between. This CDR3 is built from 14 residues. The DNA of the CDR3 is TGTGCCAGCAGTTTATGGGGGGACACTAGTGGCTACACCTTC. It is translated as CASSLWGDTSGYTF.

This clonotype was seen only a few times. CDR3 sequence: CASSVAGGPDTQYF. CDR3 bases: TGTGCCAGCAGCGTTGCGGGGGGCCCCGATACGCAGTATTTT. V usage is TRBV9 and J usage is TRBJ2-3; 8 bases agree with TRBD2. CDR1 is SGDLS and CDR2 is YYNGEE in the germline V gene. CDR3 length: 14 amino acids. V lost 2 bases, J lost 6 bases, and 5 bases stayed unmatched. The complete variable domain, with remaining parts taken from reference TRBV9 and TRBJ2-3, reads DSGVTQTPKHLITATGQRVTLRCSPRSGDLSVYWYQQSLDQGLQFLIQYYNGEERAKGNILERFSAQQFPDLHSELNLSSLELGDSALYFCASSVAGGPDTQYFGPGTRLTVL.

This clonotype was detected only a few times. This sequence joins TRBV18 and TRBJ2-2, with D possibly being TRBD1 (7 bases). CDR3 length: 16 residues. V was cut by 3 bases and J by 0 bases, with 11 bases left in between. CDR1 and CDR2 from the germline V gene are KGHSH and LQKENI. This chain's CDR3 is CASSPRGAANTGELFF. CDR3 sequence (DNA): TGTGCCAGCTCACCCAGGGGGGCCGCGAACACCGGGGAGCTGTTTTTT.

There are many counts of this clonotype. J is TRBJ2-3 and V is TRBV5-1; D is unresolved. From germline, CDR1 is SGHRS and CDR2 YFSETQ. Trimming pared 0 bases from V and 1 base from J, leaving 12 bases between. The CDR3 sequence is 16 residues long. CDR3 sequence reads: CASSLDLQRRTDTQYF. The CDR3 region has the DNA TGCGCCAGCAGCTTGGACCTACAGCGCCGCACAGATACGCAGTATTTT.

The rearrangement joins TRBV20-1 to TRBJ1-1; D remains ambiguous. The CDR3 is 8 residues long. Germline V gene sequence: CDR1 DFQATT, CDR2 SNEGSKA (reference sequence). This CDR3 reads CTSTEAFF. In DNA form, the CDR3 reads TGCACCTCCACTGAAGCTTTCTTT.

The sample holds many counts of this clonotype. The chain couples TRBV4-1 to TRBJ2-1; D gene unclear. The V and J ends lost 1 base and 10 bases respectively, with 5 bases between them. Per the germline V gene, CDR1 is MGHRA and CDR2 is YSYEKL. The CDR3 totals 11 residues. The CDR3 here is CASSQGLEQFF. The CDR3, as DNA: TGCGCCAGCAGCCAAGGGCTGGAGCAGTTCTTC.

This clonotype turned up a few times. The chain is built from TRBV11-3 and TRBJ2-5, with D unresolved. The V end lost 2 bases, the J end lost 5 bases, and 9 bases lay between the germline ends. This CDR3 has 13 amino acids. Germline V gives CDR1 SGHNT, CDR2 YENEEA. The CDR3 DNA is TGTGCCAGCAGCTTATCGGAGCCGGAGACCCAGTACTTC. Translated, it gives CASSLSEPETQYF.

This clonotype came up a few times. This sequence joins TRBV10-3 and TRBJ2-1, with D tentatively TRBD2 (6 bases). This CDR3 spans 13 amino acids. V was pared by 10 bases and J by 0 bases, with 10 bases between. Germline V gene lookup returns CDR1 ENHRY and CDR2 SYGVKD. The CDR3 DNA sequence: TGTGCCACCCGGGACTTCTCCTACAATGAGCAGTTCTTC. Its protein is CATRDFSYNEQFF.